This TCR beta chain was sequenced during a study of blood T cell repertoires in COVID-19. Study context: Acute-phase and convalescent COVID-19 samples originated in the United States, Italy and Spain. The cDNA or gDNA used as material had been derived from T cells, B-cell-depleted T cells, or PBMCs.

Original processing methods: By means of reference gene primer amplification, nucleated cell counts were estimated. Assay: immunoSEQ multiplex PCR; the TCRdb copy retains only in-frame clones and omits some. Clone size and the V and J calls come from that table; the DNA yielded D and trimming. The data show under 400,000 clones, 87% seen once. This clone occurred a few times. V lost 0 bases to trimming and J lost 7 bases, with 11 bases between them. Germline CDR1 and CDR2: SGDLS and YYNGEE. The CDR3 sequence is 13 residues long. The sequence was obtained from a woman in her twenties or thirties with COVID-19, enrolled during active disease. The chain recombines TRBV9 with TRBJ2-7; possibly TRBD1 for D (5 bases). Sequenced: peripheral blood. Here the CDR3 DNA reads TGTGCCAGCAGCGTAGAGGCAGGGTTGGAGCAGTACTTC. Its translation: CASSVEAGLEQYF.